Shown below are 15 T cell receptor beta chains from a single sample sequenced in a study of blood T cell repertoires in COVID-19. Method: immunoSEQ multiplex PCR; TCRdb's copy keeps in-frame clones and lacks some. This table has over 15,000 clones, about 91% appearing once. The material sequenced was peripheral blood. These receptor sequences come from a human donor in a cohort sampled during active COVID-19.

V usage is TRBV18 and J usage is TRBJ1-4; D call uncertain. This CDR3 spans 14 amino acids. Trimming removed 4 bases at V and 3 bases at J, with 9 bases between. CDR1 and CDR2 (germline): KGHSH, LQKENI. CDR3 nucleotides: TGTGCCAGCTCACAGAGTACGTCTAATGAAAAACTGTTTTTT. Translation gives CASSQSTSNEKLFF.

This chain uses TRBV30 with TRBJ2-1, with D perhaps matching TRBD2 (7 bases). This CDR3 spans 13 amino acids. CDR1 is GTSNPN, CDR2 SVGIG, per germline (reference sequence). V lost 3 bases and J 4 bases, leaving 10 bases between the germline ends. The chain's CDR3 is CAWSGGQYNEQFF. The DNA of the CDR3 is TGTGCCTGGAGCGGGGGGCAATACAATGAGCAGTTCTTC.

This sequence joins TRBV9 and TRBJ2-3, with 8 bases aligning to TRBD2. CDR1 and CDR2 from the germline V gene are SGDLS and YYNGEE. This CDR3 region has 17 residues. V was pared by 0 bases and J by 8 bases, with 14 bases of the junction left unmatched. In DNA form, the CDR3 reads TGTGCCAGCAGCGTAGGCCCTTCCGGACTAGCACTGGTTACGCAGTATTTT. Its translation is CASSVGPSGLALVTQYF. Together with reference TRBV9 and TRBJ2-3, the CDR3 gives the full variable domain: DSGVTQTPKHLITATGQRVTLRCSPRSGDLSVYWYQQSLDQGLQFLIQYYNGEERAKGNILERFSAQQFPDLHSELNLSSLELGDSALYFCASSVGPSGLALVTQYFGPGTRLTVL.

Only one count was recorded for this clone. The V call is TRBV19, the J call TRBJ1-2, with no clear D. The CDR3 is made up of 13 amino acids. The V end lost 3 bases, the J end lost 5 bases, and 10 bases lay between the germline ends. Looked up from germline, CDR1 is LNHDA and CDR2 is SQIVND (reference sequence). The CDR3: CASSMNSLYGYTF. DNA of the CDR3: TGTGCCAGTAGTATGAACAGCTTGTATGGCTACACCTTC.

CDR3 nucleotide sequence: TGTGCCAGCAGGGAGACAGGGGTTGGCAATCAGCCCCAGCATTTT. It encodes CASRETGVGNQPQHF. V is TRBV6-5 and J is TRBJ1-5; 8 bases match TRBD1. In germline, CDR1 is MNHEY, CDR2 SVGAGI. The V and J ends lost 6 bases and 2 bases, in that order; junction bases with no gene match: 6. The CDR3 is 15 amino acids.

This chain connects TRBV5-1 to TRBJ1-2; maybe TRBD1 (6 bases). Between the trimmed V and J ends, which lost 5 bases and 4 bases, there was a span of 18 bases. The CDR3 sequence is 15 residues long. The germline V gene has CDR1 SGHRS and CDR2 YFSETQ. CDR3 region: CASSSKGGQVYGYTF. The CDR3 DNA reads TGCGCCAGCAGTTCCAAGGGGGGGCAGGTCTATGGCTACACCTTC.

V is TRBV10-3 and J is TRBJ1-4, with D possibly TRBD1 on 5 matching bases. The germline V and J ends were trimmed by 0 bases and 8 bases, with 13 bases remaining between them. The CDR3 is 15 amino acids. Germline values: CDR1 ENHRY, CDR2 SYGVKD. CDR3 DNA: TGTGCCATCAGTGAGTCGAACAGGTTTGGAGAAAAACTGTTTTTT. It encodes CAISESNRFGEKLFF.

This chain links TRBV11-2 with TRBJ1-5, with a weak D call TRBD1 (5 bases). The CDR3 contains 15 residues. The germline V gene has CDR1 SGHAT and CDR2 FQNNGV. The ends were cut back, 5 bases at V and 0 bases at J, with 11 bases in the middle. As DNA, the CDR3 is TGTGCCAGCAGCCAAGACAGTCTTAGCAATCAGCCCCAGCATTTT. Its protein is CASSQDSLSNQPQHF.

J is TRBJ1-4 and V is TRBV5-6; 9 nucleotides agree with TRBD1. Germline lookup yields CDR1 SGHDT and CDR2 YYEEEE. The V gene end was trimmed by 0 bases and the J gene end by 7 bases; junction bases not matched to a gene: 4. The CDR3 runs 15 residues. CDR3 in amino acids: CASSLDRGQSEKLFF. The DNA of the CDR3 is TGTGCCAGCAGCTTGGACAGGGGGCAGAGTGAAAAACTGTTTTTT.

This clone is classed as medium-sized. This chain's CDR3 is CASRQGTGELFF. CDR3 nucleotides: TGCGCCAGCAGACAGGGCACCGGGGAGCTGTTTTTT. The V gene is TRBV10-1, the J gene TRBJ2-2; maybe TRBD1 (6 bases). Germline V CDR1 and CDR2: WNHNN, SYGVQD (reference sequence). This CDR3 spans 12 amino acids. V shed 6 bases and J shed 4 bases, with 6 bases lying between them.

V usage is TRBV5-1 and J usage is TRBJ1-4, with 7 bases aligning to TRBD1. V was clipped by 4 bases and J by 8 bases; unmatched bases: 8. The germline gives CDR1 SGHRS, CDR2 YFSETQ. CDR3 size: 14 residues. The DNA of the CDR3 is TGCGCCAGCAGCCTTACAGGGGTGGGAGAAAAACTGTTTTTT. Residues: CASSLTGVGEKLFF.

Note on this clone: This specimen includes other DNA sequences encoding the same CDR3. This chain uses TRBV15 with TRBJ2-2; 8 bases agree with TRBD2. CDR3 length: 14 residues. J lost 5 bases, V lost 6 bases, and 5 bases had no gene match. Germline values: CDR1 LNHNV, CDR2 YYDKDF (reference sequence). This CDR3 is CATRGRGGTGELFF. CDR3 nucleotide sequence: TGTGCCACCAGGGGTCGGGGGGGAACCGGGGAGCTGTTTTTT.

The chain combines TRBV4-1 with TRBJ2-2; 10 bases line up with TRBD1. CDR1 MGHRA and CDR2 YSYEKL come from the germline V gene. J lost 4 bases, V lost 3 bases, and 5 bases had no gene match. The length of the CDR3 is 16 residues. The CDR3 sequence is CASSHPTGGGTGELFF. CDR3 in DNA: TGCGCCAGCAGCCATCCGACAGGGGGCGGCACCGGGGAGCTGTTTTTT.

This clone was found once. This chain uses TRBV5-6 with TRBJ1-1; the D gene is possibly TRBD1 (6 bases). The CDR3 contains 14 residues. Trimming took off 4 bases at V and 5 bases at J, with 15 bases between the two ends. Germline V gene data show CDR1 as SGHDT and CDR2 as YYEEEE. The CDR3 sequence is CASSLPGGRTEAFF. The CDR3 DNA reads as TGTGCCAGCAGCCTGCCGGGGGGCCGAACTGAAGCTTTCTTT.

This sequence joins TRBV4-2 and TRBJ1-1; TRBD1 might be the D (6 bases). This CDR3 contains 13 residues. Germline values: CDR1 LGHNA, CDR2 YNFKEQ. V gave up 4 bases and J gave up 6 bases, with 12 bases separating them. The CDR3 sequence: CASSRGGDAEAFF. CDR3 coding DNA: TGTGCCAGCAGCCGAGGGGGGGACGCTGAAGCTTTCTTT.